Presented here are 15 T cell receptor beta chains from one specimen sequenced in a study of control samples from healthy donors and cancer patients. Libraries were prepared by immunoSEQ multiplex PCR; TCRdb keeps only in-frame clonotypes and omits some of them. The sample yields some 410,000 clones, roughly 90% seen once. The specimen was PBMCs. The receptors stem from a man in his forties with head and neck cancer.

The rearrangement joins TRBV28 to TRBJ2-6, with a tentative D call TRBD2 (6 bases). From germline, CDR1 is MDHEN and CDR2 SYDVKM. The V end lost 4 bases, the J end lost 1 base, and 17 bases lay between the germline ends. The CDR3 extends over 18 amino acids. The CDR3 DNA follows: TGTGCCAGCAGTTACCTGGGGGGTAGCCCTTCTGGGGCCAACGTCCTGACTTTC. Amino acid sequence: CASSYLGGSPSGANVLTF.

This chain uses TRBV12-3 or TRBV12-4 with TRBJ1-2, with 8 nucleotides matching TRBD1. After removal of 6 bases from V and 2 bases from J, the junction contained 2 bases not matched to a gene. The CDR3 covers 13 residues. The CDR3 reads CASRRTGNYGYTF. The CDR3 region has the DNA TGTGCCAGCAGGCGGACAGGGAACTATGGCTACACCTTC.

This chain links TRBV19 with TRBJ1-1, with D perhaps TRBD1 (5 bases). CDR1 LNHDA and CDR2 SQIVND come from the germline V gene (reference sequence). V lost 2 bases and J 4 bases, leaving 14 bases between the germline ends. This CDR3 is built from 15 residues. CDR3 in amino acids: CASSISVVRGTEAFF. As DNA, the CDR3 is TGTGCCAGTAGTATATCGGTTGTGAGGGGCACTGAAGCTTTCTTT.

This chain joins TRBV30 and TRBJ2-7; no reliable D call. The V end lost 1 base, the J end lost 3 bases, and 13 bases lay between the germline ends. The CDR3 is 14 amino acids. Germline CDR1 and CDR2: GTSNPN and SVGIG (reference sequence). The CDR3: CAWSARARNYEQYF. The CDR3 DNA follows: TGTGCCTGGAGTGCCCGGGCCAGAAACTACGAGCAGTACTTC.

This chain links TRBV28 with TRBJ2-5; 8 bases align to TRBD1. The CDR3 totals 15 residues. Germline V CDR1 and CDR2: MDHEN, SYDVKM. Trimming at V came to 5 bases and at J to 2 bases, leaving 7 bases not matched to a gene. The CDR3 coding sequence is TGTGCCAGCAGTACAGGGGGGCCGATTCAAGAGACCCAGTACTTC. This translates into CASSTGGPIQETQYF.

V gene TRBV21-1 combines with J gene TRBJ1-5; the table gives TRBD1 as D, unverified against the DNA. TRBV21-1 constitutes a pseudogene. This CDR3 is 16 amino acids long. The CDR3 nucleotides read TGTGCCAGCAGCATACCGGGACAGAATAGCAATCAGCCCCAGCATTTT. This encodes CASSIPGQNSNQPQHF.

The V and J genes are TRBV3-1 (or the pseudogene TRBV3-2) and TRBJ1-6, with 7 bases fitting TRBD1. The CDR3 contains 16 residues. Germline trimming cut 1 base from V and 7 bases from J; bases unmatched to any gene: 7. Germline V CDR1 and CDR2: LGHDT, YNNKEL (reference sequence). The CDR3 protein is CASSQADREGNSPLHF. The CDR3 bases are TGTGCCAGCAGCCAAGCCGACAGGGAAGGAAATTCACCCCTCCACTTT.

This chain uses TRBV7-2 with TRBJ1-1; a weak D match, TRBD1 (6 bases). CDR3 length: 18 residues. Trimming pared 5 bases from V and 6 bases from J, leaving 28 bases between. Germline lookup yields CDR1 SGHTA and CDR2 FQGNSA. The CDR3 DNA is TGTGCCAGCAGCCCATCATCCGCCCGGGGGGGCATCAGCGCTGAAGCTTTCTTT. This sequence encodes CASSPSSARGGISAEAFF. The full variable domain, in which reference TRBV7-2 and TRBJ1-1 provide the parts outside the CDR3, is GAGVSQSPSNKVTEKGKDVELRCDPISGHTALYWYRQSLGQGLEFLIYFQGNSAPDKSGLPSDRFSAERTGGSVSTLTIQRTQQEDSAVYLCASSPSSARGGISAEAFFGQGTRLTVV.

The genes are TRBV6-4 and TRBJ1-5; D unresolved. V lost 5 bases, J lost 4 bases, and 9 bases lay in between. CDR3 length: 13 amino acids. Germline loops: CDR1 MRHNA, CDR2 SNTAGT. CDR3 region: CASSREPNQPQHF. CDR3 DNA sequence: TGTGCCAGCAGTCGAGAACCAAATCAGCCCCAGCATTTT.

This chain uses TRBV10-1 with TRBJ1-2; D is ambiguous. The germline CDR1 and CDR2 sequences are WNHNN and SYGVQD (reference sequence). V lost 0 bases and J 3 bases, leaving 5 bases between the germline ends. The CDR3 has 13 residues. CDR3 nucleotides: TGCGCCAGCAGTGAGTCGACTGACTATGGCTACACCTTC. As protein: CASSESTDYGYTF.

The genes are TRBV6-5 and TRBJ2-3; TRBD1 matches 7 bases. The CDR3 consists of 13 residues. Per germline, CDR1 MNHEY and CDR2 SVGAGI. V dropped 8 bases and J dropped 5; count of bases not matched to a gene: 7. DNA for the CDR3: TGTGCCAGCCGTAGGGGGCAAGGAGATACGCAGTATTTT. Protein: CASRRGQGDTQYF.

Here the CDR3 DNA reads TGTGCCAGCTCGCACAGCCCTTACAATGAGCAGTTCTTC. This gives the protein CASSHSPYNEQFF. J is TRBJ2-1 and V is TRBV7-6; D not resolved. V lost 8 bases and J 4 bases, leaving 12 bases between the germline ends. The V gene's germline CDR1 is SGHVS and CDR2 FNYEAQ. CDR3 size: 13 residues.

This clone was seen a single time. The chain recombines TRBV11-2 with TRBJ2-1; perhaps TRBD1 as D (6 bases). In germline, CDR1 is SGHAT, CDR2 FQNNGV. CDR3 length: 14 amino acids. Deletions cut 4 bases from V and 5 bases from J, with 12 bases between. This CDR3 is CASSYRDMNNEQFF. The CDR3 nucleotides read TGTGCCAGCAGCTACCGGGACATGAACAATGAGCAGTTCTTC.

CDR3 bases: TGTGCCAGCAGCCCATACCGACTAGCTAGAGAGACCCAGTACTTC. Residues: CASSPYRLARETQYF. The chain combines TRBV5-6 with TRBJ2-5; TRBD2 agrees at 7 bases. The CDR3 length is 15 residues. Germline CDR1 is SGHDT and CDR2 is YYEEEE. The V segment lost 4 bases and the J segment 4 bases; nucleotides outside the gene matches: 10.

Written as DNA, the CDR3 is TGTGCCAGCAGCTTGGTAGGCGGGTCGGGAGGCTACACCTTC. Translating it yields CASSLVGGSGGYTF. The rearrangement joins TRBV7-6 to TRBJ1-2; D gene unclear. Germline CDR1 and CDR2: SGHVS and FNYEAQ. CDR3 length equals 14 residues. Trimming left V 3 bases short and J 8 bases short, with 16 bases between. The entire variable domain, with the rest obtained from reference TRBV7-6 and TRBJ1-2, is as follows: GAGVSQSPRYKVTKRGQDVALRCDPISGHVSLYWYRQALGQGPEFLTYFNYEAQQDKSGLPNDRFSAERPEGSISTLTIQRTEQRDSAMYRCASSLVGGSGGYTFGSGTRLTVV.